A selection of T cell receptor beta chains follows, all from one sample in a study of PD-1 blockade in classical Hodgkin lymphoma. This table comes from immunoSEQ multiplex PCR, and its TCRdb copy is limited to in-frame clones, with some not included. The sample yields around 12,000 clones, around 85% seen once. The sequencing here drew on CD8+ T cells from blood, taken at baseline. These receptors came from a human donor with classical Hodgkin lymphoma. Each CDR3 is given with its conserved first and last residue. The D gene is left open where the match is weak. Only some rows state a clone size, as once, few, many or a class for expanded clones.

TRBJ1-2,TRBV6-1,once,TRBD1,TGTGCCAGCAGTGAAGGAGTTCCGTTAGGGACAGAGTATGGCTACACCTTC,CASSEGVPLGTEYGYTF
TRBJ2-1,TRBV4-2,-,TRBD2,TGTGCCAGCAGCCAAGTAGCGGGGGGGCCTTATGAGCAGTTCTTC,CASSQVAGGPYEQFF
TRBJ1-2,TRBV7-3,-,-,TGTGCCAGCAGCTTATCCGGCGGCGACTATGGCTACACCTTC,CASSLSGGDYGYTF
TRBJ2-1,TRBV19,-,TRBD1,TGTGCCAGTAGTACTAGCAGGGGGCTCTACAATGAGCAGTTCTTC,CASSTSRGLYNEQFF
TRBJ2-1,TRBV27,-,-,TGTGCCAGCAGTGTTCGGGGGAGCTCCTACAATGAGCAGTTCTTC,CASSVRGSSYNEQFF
TRBJ2-6,TRBV7-9,-,-,TGTGCCAGCAGCCCTCAGGACAGCCGTTTTGGGGCCAACGTCCTGACTTTC,CASSPQDSRFGANVLTF
TRBJ2-7,TRBV6-5,-,-,TGTGCCAGCAGTTCCATTGCCACCAACTACGAGCAGTACTTC,CASSSIATNYEQYF
TRBJ1-1,TRBV13,-,TRBD1,TGTGCCAGCAGTAGCGGACAGGGAGTTGCCGAAGCTTTCTTT,CASSSGQGVAEAFF
TRBJ1-1,TRBV9,-,TRBD1,TGTGCCAGCAGCGAAAGACAGGGTCGAAACACTGAAGCTTTCTTT,CASSERQGRNTEAFF
TRBJ2-1,TRBV2,few,TRBD2,TGTGCCAGAGAAAGTAGGGCGGGGGTTTACAATGAGCAGTTCTTC,CARESRAGVYNEQFF
TRBJ2-4,TRBV13,-,-,TGTGCCAGCAGCGAGAGCAGGGAAACCACCATTCAGTACTTC,CASSESRETTIQYF
TRBJ1-1,TRBV14,-,TRBD1,TGTGCCAGCAGCCCCACAGGGGCTCAAGCTTTCTTT,CASSPTGAQAFF
TRBJ2-1,TRBV5-1,-,-,TGCGCCAGCAGCTTGTTCACGACAGGAACCTACAATGAGCAGTTCTTC,CASSLFTTGTYNEQFF
TRBJ2-1,TRBV27,-,TRBD1,TGTGCCAGCAGTTTAGGGACAGGGGGAACCTACAATGAGCAGTTCTTC,CASSLGTGGTYNEQFF
TRBJ2-7,TRBV19,-,TRBD1,TGTGCCAGTAGAACAGGACAGGGGGAAGGTTACGAGCAGTACTTC,CASRTGQGEGYEQYF
TRBJ2-3,TRBV5-6,-,-,TGTGCCAGCAGCTCAGAAACAGAACCTCCTTCACGCACAGATACGCAGTATTTT,CASSSETEPPSRTDTQYF
TRBJ2-7,TRBV7-2,-,-,TGTGCCAGCAGCTTAGGACTAGGGTACGAGCAGTACTTC,CASSLGLGYEQYF
TRBJ2-7,TRBV7-9,-,-,TGTGCCAGCAGCCGACTGACAGGGAGGGACCTTTACGAGCAGTACTTC,CASSRLTGRDLYEQYF
TRBJ1-1,TRBV6-6,-,TRBD1,TGTGCCAGCAGTTACTCGACAGGGAGCACTGAAGCTTTCTTT,CASSYSTGSTEAFF
TRBJ1-1,TRBV29-1,once,-,TGCAGCGTTGGTCCGCACCCGGCAGAGAACACTGAAGCTTTCTTT,CSVGPHPAENTEAFF
TRBJ1-6,TRBV21-1,-,-,TGTGCCAGCAGCGGGTGGGCAGTCCCTTCACCCCTCCACTTT,CASSGWAVPSPLHF
TRBJ1-1,TRBV15,-,-,TGTGCCACCAGCAGAGACGGAGTACAGGGAAGATGGACTGAAGCTTTCTTT,CATSRDGVQGRWTEAFF
TRBJ1-5,TRBV18,-,-,TGTGCCAGCTCAATTCTTAGGGTTAGCAATCAGCCCCAGCATTTT,CASSILRVSNQPQHF
TRBJ2-7,TRBV5-8,-,-,TGTGCCAGCAGCTTGGTTGGGGCAGTACCTCTTTACGAGCAGTACTTC,CASSLVGAVPLYEQYF
TRBJ2-1,TRBV9,-,-,TGTGCCAGCAGCCCTTCGCGGGCAGTCAATGAGCAGTTCTTC,CASSPSRAVNEQFF
TRBJ2-4,TRBV12-2,-,-,TGTGCCAGCAGCTTGGGTGGCAACATTCAGTACTTC,CASSLGGNIQYF
TRBJ1-5,TRBV11-1,-,TRBD1,TGTGCCAGCAGCTTTGGGACAGGGGGAGCGAATCAGCCCCAGCATTTT,CASSFGTGGANQPQHF
TRBJ1-1,TRBV28,-,-,TGTGCCAGCAGTCCGGACACTGAAGCTTTCTTT,CASSPDTEAFF
TRBJ2-2,TRBV4-3,-,-,TGCGCCAGCAGCCAGGGGACCTCCGGGGAGCTGTTTTTT,CASSQGTSGELFF
TRBJ1-5,TRBV19,large,-,TGTGCCAGTAGTATTAGAGAGGTGGTGAGCAATCAGCCCCAGCATTTT,CASSIREVVSNQPQHF
TRBJ2-2,TRBV29-1,-,TRBD2,TGCAGCGTTGATCGGTTCGGGGGGGACACCGGGGAGCTGTTTTTT,CSVDRFGGDTGELFF
TRBJ2-7,TRBV19,once,-,TGTGCCAGTTGGGATCCCCATGGGTACGAGCAGTACTTC,CASWDPHGYEQYF